Listed below are T cell receptor beta chains from one sample, sequenced in a study of CD4 T cells in relation to SARS-CoV-2 and coronaviruses. Their target antigens are unknown. Assay: immunoSEQ multiplex PCR; the TCRdb copy retains only in-frame clones and omits some. The sample yields about 20,000 clones, 55% to 75% seen once. Material: CD4+ T cells from PBMCs, cultured in vitro. The receptors come from a human donor in good health. CDR3s include the opening cysteine and the closing phenylalanine or tryptophan. Each record gives: CDR3 length, D gene, V gene, clone size, J gene, CDR3 DNA, CDR3 protein. D genes are given only for firm matches. Clone size, where shown, is once, few, many, or a class for clones that have expanded.

len: 14
d_gene: .
v_gene: TRBV2
abundance: .
j_gene: TRBJ1-4
CDR3nt: TGTGCCAGCAGGGACATGGGGGGTAATGAAAAACTGTTTTTT
CDR3aa: CASRDMGGNEKLFF

len: 15
d_gene: .
v_gene: TRBV5-6
abundance: .
j_gene: TRBJ2-2
CDR3nt: TGTGCCAGCAGCCTCTCCTTGGGGAACACCGGGGAGCTGTTTTTT
CDR3aa: CASSLSLGNTGELFF

len: 14
d_gene: .
v_gene: TRBV6-1
abundance: .
j_gene: TRBJ2-5
CDR3nt: TGTGCCAGCAGTGAGCAGGGTGACGCGGAGACCCAGTACTTC
CDR3aa: CASSEQGDAETQYF

len: 16
d_gene: TRBD2
v_gene: TRBV7-2
abundance: .
j_gene: TRBJ2-7
CDR3nt: TGTGCCAGCAGCGAAGGACTAGCGGGAGGAATATACGAGCAGTACTTC
CDR3aa: CASSEGLAGGIYEQYF

len: 13
d_gene: .
v_gene: TRBV3-1/TRBV3-2
abundance: .
j_gene: TRBJ2-3
CDR3nt: TGTGCCAGCAGCCCGGGGCACACAGATACGCAGTATTTT
CDR3aa: CASSPGHTDTQYF

len: 15
d_gene: .
v_gene: TRBV4-2
abundance: .
j_gene: TRBJ1-4
CDR3nt: TGTGCCAGCAGCCAAGATCAAGGGGGGCATGAAAAACTGTTTTTT
CDR3aa: CASSQDQGGHEKLFF

len: 14
d_gene: .
v_gene: TRBV18
abundance: .
j_gene: TRBJ1-4
CDR3nt: TGTGCCAGCTCACCAGTGCGATGGAGTGAAAAACTGTTTTTT
CDR3aa: CASSPVRWSEKLFF

len: 16
d_gene: .
v_gene: TRBV19
abundance: .
j_gene: TRBJ2-1
CDR3nt: TGTGCCAGTAGTGGCACATTAGCCCGTAGGTACAATGAGCAGTTCTTC
CDR3aa: CASSGTLARRYNEQFF

len: 15
d_gene: TRBD2
v_gene: TRBV5-1
abundance: few
j_gene: TRBJ2-7
CDR3nt: TGCGCCAGCAGCCCAAGACTAGCGGGGACCTACGAGCAGTACTTC
CDR3aa: CASSPRLAGTYEQYF

len: 16
d_gene: .
v_gene: TRBV21-1
abundance: .
j_gene: TRBJ1-6
CDR3nt: TGTGCCAGCAGCAGAAAGGAGATTAGGGCAAATTCACCCCTCCACTTT
CDR3aa: CASSRKEIRANSPLHF

len: 16
d_gene: .
v_gene: TRBV5-1
abundance: .
j_gene: TRBJ2-7
CDR3nt: TGCGCCAGCAGCTTGGCGCCGGGGACGGGATACTACGAGCAGTACTTC
CDR3aa: CASSLAPGTGYYEQYF

len: 15
d_gene: .
v_gene: TRBV18
abundance: .
j_gene: TRBJ1-1
CDR3nt: TGTGCCAGCTCACCCAGGGCGGTTCTTGACACTGAAGCTTTCTTT
CDR3aa: CASSPRAVLDTEAFF

len: 15
d_gene: .
v_gene: TRBV7-9
abundance: .
j_gene: TRBJ2-5
CDR3nt: TGTGCCAGCAGCTTAGGGGGTGTAAACCAAGAGACCCAGTACTTC
CDR3aa: CASSLGGVNQETQYF

len: 15
d_gene: TRBD1
v_gene: TRBV5-1
abundance: .
j_gene: TRBJ1-1
CDR3nt: TGCGCCAGCAGCTTTTCGGGCAGGGGGTACACTGAAGCTTTCTTT
CDR3aa: CASSFSGRGYTEAFF

len: 15
d_gene: .
v_gene: TRBV5-4
abundance: .
j_gene: TRBJ1-2
CDR3nt: TGTGCCAGCAGCTTGGCGACGGGGGGAGACTATGGCTACACCTTC
CDR3aa: CASSLATGGDYGYTF

len: 15
d_gene: .
v_gene: TRBV7-9
abundance: .
j_gene: TRBJ2-4
CDR3nt: TGTGCCAGCAGCTTAACCGGGAATAGGCAAAACATTCAGTACTTC
CDR3aa: CASSLTGNRQNIQYF

len: 14
d_gene: TRBD1
v_gene: TRBV11-2
abundance: few
j_gene: TRBJ1-6
CDR3nt: TGTGCCAGCAGCCTTGGACAGGGTAATTCACCCCTCCACTTT
CDR3aa: CASSLGQGNSPLHF

len: 12
d_gene: .
v_gene: TRBV7-2
abundance: few
j_gene: TRBJ1-2
CDR3nt: TGTGCCAGCAGCTTAATCTCGTATGGCTACACCTTC
CDR3aa: CASSLISYGYTF

len: 16
d_gene: .
v_gene: TRBV29-1
abundance: .
j_gene: TRBJ2-5
CDR3nt: TGCAGCGTTGAAGATCGGCACAGGATCCCATTCGAGACCCAGTACTTC
CDR3aa: CSVEDRHRIPFETQYF

len: 14
d_gene: .
v_gene: TRBV19
abundance: once
j_gene: TRBJ2-5
CDR3nt: TGTGCCAGTAGTATACACCTAGCAGAAGAGACCCAGTACTTC
CDR3aa: CASSIHLAEETQYF

len: 15
d_gene: TRBD2
v_gene: TRBV5-1
abundance: .
j_gene: TRBJ2-2
CDR3nt: TGCGCCAGCAGACAAGGACTAGGAAACACCGGGGAGCTGTTTTTT
CDR3aa: CASRQGLGNTGELFF

len: 16
d_gene: .
v_gene: TRBV14
abundance: .
j_gene: TRBJ2-6
CDR3nt: TGTGCCAGCAGCCAAGCGACGAGCTCTGGGGCCAACGTCCTGACTTTC
CDR3aa: CASSQATSSGANVLTF

len: 14
d_gene: .
v_gene: TRBV18
abundance: few
j_gene: TRBJ1-1
CDR3nt: TGTGCCAGCTCACCACCGTGGGGGGATACTGAAGCTTTCTTT
CDR3aa: CASSPPWGDTEAFF

len: 14
d_gene: TRBD1
v_gene: TRBV4-1
abundance: .
j_gene: TRBJ2-7
CDR3nt: TGCGCCAGCAGCCAAGGGGACAGGCTCTACGAGCAGTACTTC
CDR3aa: CASSQGDRLYEQYF

len: 12
d_gene: .
v_gene: TRBV28
abundance: .
j_gene: TRBJ1-1
CDR3nt: TGTGCCAGCAGTTTAAACCCTCTGGGGGCTTTCTTT
CDR3aa: CASSLNPLGAFF

len: 14
d_gene: TRBD1
v_gene: TRBV5-4
abundance: .
j_gene: TRBJ1-1
CDR3nt: TGTGCCAGCAGCTCAACAGGGGGGGACACTGAAGCTTTCTTT
CDR3aa: CASSSTGGDTEAFF

len: 17
d_gene: TRBD1
v_gene: TRBV19
abundance: few
j_gene: TRBJ1-2
CDR3nt: TGTGCCAGTAGTATACGACAGGGAGTAGGGGGGGCGTATGGCTACACCTTC
CDR3aa: CASSIRQGVGGAYGYTF

len: 12
d_gene: .
v_gene: TRBV7-9
abundance: .
j_gene: TRBJ2-7
CDR3nt: TGTGCCAGCAGCTTAGGGGACCTGAGGGAGTACTTC
CDR3aa: CASSLGDLREYF

len: 16
d_gene: TRBD2
v_gene: TRBV24-1
abundance: once
j_gene: TRBJ2-3
CDR3nt: TGTGCCACCAGTGACAAGGGACTAGCGGGAGCAGATACGCAGTATTTT
CDR3aa: CATSDKGLAGADTQYF

len: 12
d_gene: .
v_gene: TRBV7-7
abundance: .
j_gene: TRBJ2-2
CDR3nt: TGTGCCAGCAGCGGCGGTGTTGGGGAGCTGTTTTTT
CDR3aa: CASSGGVGELFF

len: 18
d_gene: .
v_gene: TRBV3-1/TRBV3-2
abundance: .
j_gene: TRBJ2-2
CDR3nt: TGTGCCAGCAGCCAAGATTCTTCGCAGAGGACCCCTGGCGGGGAGCTGTTTTTT
CDR3aa: CASSQDSSQRTPGGELFF